The clone carrying this TCR beta chain turned up a few times. The data originate from a study of response to subunit inactivated influenza vaccine. CDR1 SGHRS and CDR2 YFSETQ come from the germline V gene. The germline V and J ends were trimmed by 1 base and 1 base, with 17 bases remaining between them. The CDR3 has 17 amino acids. TCRdb ran MiXCR on the RT-PCR reads and lists one entry per CDR3 protein. This sample yields more than 450,000 distinct CDR3 sequences, of which approximately 10% are seen a single time; 9.5% to 12% belongs to the top ten. These sequences were also reported in another study, on T cells expressing NK-cell markers. Per that study: UMIs were included in TCR beta cDNA generated by 5'RACE template switching. In a group of several donors, dominant NKG2C+ clonotypes represented roughly 1.0-8% of CD8+ T cells. Similarly, these clonotypes led the CD3+CD56-NKG2C+ fraction as well in several donors. The study left the HCMV specificity of expanded NKG2C+ T cell clones unresolved.

The clonotype comes from a man in his fifties or sixties who received an inactivated influenza vaccine. Sequencing was performed on PBMCs from blood, taken on the day of vaccination. The chain recombines TRBV5-1 with TRBJ1-1; D is perhaps TRBD1 (5 bases). The CDR3: CASSLTWGIGRNTEAFF. The CDR3 nucleotides read TGCGCCAGCAGCTTGACCTGGGGCATAGGTCGGAACACTGAAGCTTTCTTT.